A selection of T cell receptor beta chains follows, all from one sample in a study of shared clonotypes between healthy human individuals. This table comes from immunoSEQ multiplex PCR, and its TCRdb copy is limited to in-frame clones, with some not included. The data hold approximately 1,500,000 clones, with 95% to 99% observed a single time. Source material: naive CD4+ T cells sorted from blood. The receptors were gathered from a man between 25 and 39 years old in good health. Each CDR3 is given with its conserved first and last residue. The D gene is left open where the match is weak. Part of the rows lack a size; the others show once, few, many or a class for expanded clones.

V gene: TRBV6-5; clone size: .; D gene: .; J gene: TRBJ2-2; CDR3 DNA: TGTGCCAGCAGTACTTCAGGGAGCGGCACCGGGGAGCTGTTTTTT; CDR3 protein: CASSTSGSGTGELFF
V gene: TRBV10-3; clone size: .; D gene: .; J gene: TRBJ1-3; CDR3 DNA: TGTGCCATCACCGGGACTACCCCTGGAAACACCATATATTTT; CDR3 protein: CAITGTTPGNTIYF
V gene: TRBV30; clone size: .; D gene: .; J gene: TRBJ1-5; CDR3 DNA: TGTGCCTGGAGCATCGGGGGGAAGCCCCAGCATTTT; CDR3 protein: CAWSIGGKPQHF
V gene: TRBV2; clone size: once; D gene: .; J gene: TRBJ2-6; CDR3 DNA: TGTGCCAGTCGCGGCGGCCACTCTGGGGCCAACGTCCTGACTTTC; CDR3 protein: CASRGGHSGANVLTF
V gene: TRBV28; clone size: few; D gene: .; J gene: TRBJ1-2; CDR3 DNA: TGTGCCAGCAGTTTAAGAAGACTCCTAAGAACTAACTATGGCTACACCTTC; CDR3 protein: CASSLRRLLRTNYGYTF
V gene: TRBV7-9; clone size: .; D gene: .; J gene: TRBJ2-3; CDR3 DNA: TGTGCCAGCAGCCCCAGGTGGGGGACTAGCACAGATACGCAGTATTTT; CDR3 protein: CASSPRWGTSTDTQYF
V gene: TRBV25-1; clone size: .; D gene: .; J gene: TRBJ1-1; CDR3 DNA: TGTGCCAGCAGGGACGGACCACCAAGAGGAACTGAAGCTTTCTTT; CDR3 protein: CASRDGPPRGTEAFF
V gene: TRBV4-1; clone size: once; D gene: TRBD1; J gene: TRBJ2-1; CDR3 DNA: TGCGCCAGCAGCCAAGTGCTGGACAGGGGGATGAGGGATGAGCAGTTCTTC; CDR3 protein: CASSQVLDRGMRDEQFF
V gene: TRBV7-2; clone size: .; D gene: TRBD2; J gene: TRBJ2-1; CDR3 DNA: TGTGCCAGCAGCCCAAGCGGGACTCGCTACAATGAGCAGTTCTTC; CDR3 protein: CASSPSGTRYNEQFF
V gene: TRBV15; clone size: .; D gene: .; J gene: TRBJ1-5; CDR3 DNA: TGTGCCACCAGCAGACAAGGGGGAAGGAAACATTTT; CDR3 protein: CATSRQGGRKHF
V gene: TRBV14; clone size: .; D gene: TRBD1; J gene: TRBJ1-2; CDR3 DNA: TGTGCCAGCAGCCAGCTGCAAGGGGGCTCATTTTACGGCTACACCTTC; CDR3 protein: CASSQLQGGSFYGYTF